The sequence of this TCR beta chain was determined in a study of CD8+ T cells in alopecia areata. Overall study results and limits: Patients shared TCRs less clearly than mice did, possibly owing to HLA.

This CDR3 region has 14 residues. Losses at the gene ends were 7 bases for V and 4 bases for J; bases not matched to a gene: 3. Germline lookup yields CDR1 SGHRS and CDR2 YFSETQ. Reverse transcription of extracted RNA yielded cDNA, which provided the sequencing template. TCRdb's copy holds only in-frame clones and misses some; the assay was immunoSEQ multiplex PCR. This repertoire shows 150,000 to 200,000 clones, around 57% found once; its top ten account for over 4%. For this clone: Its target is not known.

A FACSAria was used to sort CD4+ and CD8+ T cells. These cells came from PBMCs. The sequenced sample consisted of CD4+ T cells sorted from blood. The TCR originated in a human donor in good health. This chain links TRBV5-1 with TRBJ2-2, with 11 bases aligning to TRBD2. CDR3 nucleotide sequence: TGCGCCAGCCATGGACTAGCGGGCACCGGGGAGCTGTTTTTT. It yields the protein CASHGLAGTGELFF.